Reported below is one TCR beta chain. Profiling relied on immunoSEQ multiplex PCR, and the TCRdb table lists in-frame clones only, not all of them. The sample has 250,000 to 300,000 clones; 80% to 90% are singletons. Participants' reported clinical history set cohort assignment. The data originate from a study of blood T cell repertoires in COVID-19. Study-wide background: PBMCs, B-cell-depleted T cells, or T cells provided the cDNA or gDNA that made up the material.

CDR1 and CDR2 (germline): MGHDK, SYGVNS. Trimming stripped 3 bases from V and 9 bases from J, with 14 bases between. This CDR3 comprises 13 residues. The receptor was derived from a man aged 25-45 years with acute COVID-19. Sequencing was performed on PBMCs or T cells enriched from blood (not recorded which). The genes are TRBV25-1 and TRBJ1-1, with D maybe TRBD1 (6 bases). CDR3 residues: CASSESPDSKAFF. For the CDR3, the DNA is TGTGCCAGCAGTGAGTCTCCGGACAGTAAAGCTTTCTTT.